The 10 T cell receptor beta chains presented below share a single source sample, sequenced in a study of T cells in Graves' hyperthyroidism and ophthalmopathy. Regions amplified from RNA transcripts were the TCR beta CDR3 regions. A first-round RT-PCR of the TCR CDR3 used the HTBI primer set. In TCRdb, the multiplex PCR reads were re-called with MiXCR into one record per CDR3 protein. This table has 400,000 to 500,000 distinct CDR3 sequences, approximately 15% appearing once. The sequencing sample was made of blood. The receptors here all came from a woman aged 18-35 years with Graves' hyperthyroidism.

The table lists this clonotype with many counts. The chain couples TRBV20-1 to TRBJ1-2, with D perhaps matching TRBD1 (6 bases). V lost 3 bases and J lost 10, with 21 bases in between. This CDR3 region has 14 residues. The germline gives CDR1 DFQATT, CDR2 SNEGSKA (reference sequence). The CDR3, as DNA: TGCAGTGCTAGGAGGCCTACGGGACACGGATACTACACCTTC. Translating gives CSARRPTGHGYYTF.

This clonotype showed up many times. This chain uses TRBV18 with TRBJ1-4, with 7 bases fitting TRBD1. Germline V gene lookup returns CDR1 KGHSH and CDR2 LQKENI. Trimming at V came to 5 bases and at J to 2 bases, leaving 8 bases not matched to a gene. This CDR3 comprises 16 residues. The CDR3 coding sequence is TGTGCCAGCTCATTCGGACAGGTCGGGACTAATGAAAAACTGTTTTTT. This translates into CASSFGQVGTNEKLFF. The whole variable domain, filled in from reference TRBV18 and TRBJ1-4, reads NAGVMQNPRHLVRRRGQEARLRCSPMKGHSHVYWYRQLPEEGLKFMVYLQKENIIDESGMPKERFSAEFPKEGPSILRIQQVVRGDSAAYFCASSFGQVGTNEKLFFGSGTQLSVL.

This clonotype was detected many times. The chain recombines TRBV6-1 with TRBJ1-1; D is undetermined. Per the germline V gene, CDR1 is MNHNS and CDR2 is SASEGT. The length of the CDR3 is 14 residues. V lost 5 bases to trimming and J lost 1 base, with 11 bases between them. CDR3 sequence (DNA): TGTGCCAGCAGTTATACGACACCGAACACTGAAGCTTTCTTT. Translated, it gives CASSYTTPNTEAFF.

This chain links TRBV20-1 with TRBJ2-1; tentatively, D is TRBD1 (6 bases). Germline V gene lookup returns CDR1 DFQATT and CDR2 SNEGSKA (reference sequence). The CDR3 totals 15 residues. The germline V and J ends were trimmed by 5 bases and 1 base, with 15 bases remaining between them. The CDR3 sequence: CSAGGKTGSYNEQFF. CDR3 bases: TGCAGTGCTGGGGGTAAAACAGGGTCCTACAATGAGCAGTTCTTC.

This clonotype turned up a few times. The chain links TRBV7-3 to TRBJ1-1, with a tentative D call TRBD1 (6 bases). Looked up from germline, CDR1 is SGHTA and CDR2 is FQGTGA. This CDR3 comprises 15 residues. Trimming took 6 bases from V and 5 from J, leaving 19 bases between them. CDR3 protein: CASSPGRGLGTEAFF. As DNA, the CDR3 is TGTGCCAGCAGTCCAGGGCGGGGGCTAGGTACTGAAGCTTTCTTT. Full variable domain (missing parts from reference TRBV7-3 and TRBJ1-1): GAGVSQTPSNKVTEKGKYVELRCDPISGHTALYWYRQSLGQGPEFLIYFQGTGAADDSGLPNDRFFAVRPEGSVSTLKIQRTERGDSAVYLCASSPGRGLGTEAFFGQGTRLTVV.

The chain joins TRBV27 to TRBJ1-6; D is unresolved. Per germline, CDR1 MNHEY and CDR2 SMNVEV (reference sequence). Trimming cost V 5 bases and J 3 bases, with 14 bases left between them. This CDR3 has 16 amino acids. The CDR3 protein is CASSPTLTNYNSPLHF. The CDR3 DNA is TGTGCCAGCAGTCCCACTTTGACCAACTATAATTCACCCCTCCACTTT.

Ten or more counts support this clonotype. The V call is TRBV6-1, the J call TRBJ1-6; the D gene is possibly TRBD1 (6 bases). The germline V gene encodes CDR1 MNHNS and CDR2 SASEGT. V was trimmed by 8 bases and J by 10 bases, leaving 24 bases between them. The CDR3 is 16 residues long. The CDR3 protein is CASHRGWDTRGSPLHF. CDR3 in DNA: TGTGCCAGCCACCGAGGTTGGGACACCCGGGGGTCACCCCTCCACTTT.

This clonotype was recorded at least ten times. V gene TRBV7-9 combines with J gene TRBJ1-1, with a possible D match to TRBD1 (5 bases). Trimming removed 1 base from V and 2 bases from J, with 11 bases in between. CDR3 length: 15 amino acids. From germline, CDR1 is SEHNR and CDR2 FQNEAQ (reference sequence). The CDR3 protein is CASSLDKGANTEAFF. The CDR3 nucleotides read TGTGCCAGCAGCTTAGACAAAGGGGCTAACACTGAAGCTTTCTTT. The variable domain in full, completed from reference TRBV7-9 and TRBJ1-1, reads DTGVSQNPRHKITKRGQNVTFRCDPISEHNRLYWYRQTLGQGPEFLTYFQNEAQLEKSRLLSDRFSAERPKGSFSTLEIQRTEQGDSAMYLCASSLDKGANTEAFFGQGTRLTVV.

The CDR3 DNA reads as TGTGCCAGCAGCCAAGAAGAAAACAGTCTGGTCGAGCAGTACTTC. Translation gives CASSQEENSLVEQYF. The rearrangement links TRBV4-2 to TRBJ2-7; D not certain. V shed 0 bases and J shed 6 bases, with 15 bases lying between them. Per germline, CDR1 LGHNA and CDR2 YNFKEQ. The CDR3 length is 15 residues.

In its sample, this clonotype was seen a few times. This rearrangement joins TRBV13 to TRBJ1-1; D unresolved. The CDR3 length is 14 residues. V was trimmed by 5 bases and J by 1 base, leaving 11 bases between them. Germline lookup yields CDR1 PRHDT and CDR2 FYEKMQ (reference sequence). CDR3 loop: CASSPYRWNTEAFF. CDR3 sequence (DNA): TGTGCCAGCAGCCCCTATAGGTGGAACACTGAAGCTTTCTTT.